The TCR beta chain described here comes from a study of control samples from healthy donors and cancer patients (dated by TCRdb to 2020 to 2022). V lost 6 bases and J lost 0 bases, and the count of bases not matched to a germline gene is 10. The germline V gene supplies CDR1 MNHEY and CDR2 SVGEGT. From the cysteine up to the phenylalanine, the CDR3 has a length of 16 residues. This entry keeps only the CDR3 DNA: 48 bases, framed from base 1. Preparation of the library involved the immunoSEQ multiplex PCR assay. TCRdb stores this immuneACCESS table with in-frame sequences only. Part of the clones is absent; in the studies checked, under half of the shortfall reflects unresolved V genes, and no reason is known for the rest. This sample comprises 10,000 or so clones, about nine tenths of them detected only once. The ten largest clones capture 20% to 25% of the sample. On this clone itself: The specificity of this receptor is unknown. Base qualities are not at hand, and no much larger clone is one base apart.

The sequence derives from a man in his 60s with colorectal cancer. Sequenced: PBMCs. The chain is made from TRBV6-2 or TRBV6-3 and TRBJ1-1; 7 nucleotides in the junction match TRBD1. Here is the DNA: TGTGCCAGCAGCCGAGTAGGGGGCGGATTGAACACTGAAGCTTTCTTT. This yields the protein CASSRVGGGLNTEAFF.